A selection of T cell receptor beta chains follows, all from one sample in a study of blood T cell repertoires in COVID-19. Here immunoSEQ multiplex PCR was the method, and the copy in TCRdb shows in-frame clones only, minus some. This sample has approximately 50,000 clones, with approximately 90% found just once. The sequenced sample consisted of peripheral blood. These receptors were obtained from a middle-aged man with acute or convalescent COVID-19. Both conserved end residues are part of each CDR3. D genes are given only for firm matches. Only part of the rows carry a size: once, few, many, or a class if the clone is expanded.

TRBJ2-5 - - TRBV5-1 CATSTGQKLQETQYF TGCGCCACCAGCACGGGACAAAAACTTCAAGAGACCCAGTACTTC
TRBJ1-5 - TRBD1 TRBV27 CASSPADRRNQPQHF TGTGCCAGCAGTCCTGCGGACAGGCGCAATCAGCCCCAGCATTTT
TRBJ1-6 - - TRBV30 CAWQGQQINSPLHF TGTGCCTGGCAAGGACAGCAAATTAATTCACCCCTCCACTTT
TRBJ2-7 once TRBD1 TRBV15 CATSRDPLLTGTARYEQYF TGTGCCACCAGCAGAGATCCTCTCTTGACCGGGACAGCCCGCTACGAGCAGTACTTC
TRBJ2-3 - TRBD2 TRBV9 CASSEILAGGGTDTQYF TGTGCCAGCAGCGAGATACTAGCGGGAGGGGGGACAGATACGCAGTATTTT
TRBJ2-1 - TRBD2 TRBV4-2 CASSQDRTSGRYRDNEQFF TGTGCCAGCAGCCAAGATAGGACTAGCGGGAGATATCGGGACAATGAGCAGTTCTTC
TRBJ1-5 - TRBD1 TRBV2 CASRRDSVNQPQHF TGTGCCAGCAGAAGGGACAGTGTAAATCAGCCCCAGCATTTT
TRBJ2-2 - TRBD1 TRBV24-1 CATSDVGQGGTGELFF TGTGCCACCAGTGACGTGGGACAGGGGGGCACCGGGGAGCTGTTTTTT
TRBJ2-5 - - TRBV27 CASSFRRAETQYF TGTGCCAGCAGTTTTCGCCGAGCGGAGACCCAGTACTTC
TRBJ1-5 - - TRBV10-3 CAISESREGHQPQHF TGTGCCATCAGTGAGTCGAGGGAGGGCCATCAGCCCCAGCATTTT
TRBJ2-1 - TRBD2 TRBV5-4 CASSLDPTGGPNEQFF TGTGCCAGCAGCTTGGACCCAACGGGAGGGCCGAATGAGCAGTTCTTC
TRBJ1-1 - TRBD1 TRBV20-1 CSAWGQGPAFF TGCAGTGCTTGGGGACAGGGGCCCGCTTTCTTT
TRBJ2-1 - TRBD1 TRBV19 CASSIRTGMANEQFF TGTGCCAGTAGTATTAGGACAGGGATGGCAAATGAGCAGTTCTTC
TRBJ2-7 - TRBD2 TRBV20-1 CSASKREGRDEQYF TGCAGTGCTAGTAAGCGGGAGGGCCGAGACGAGCAGTACTTC
TRBJ2-1 - TRBD1 TRBV4-2 CASSQDLRQGAYNEQFF TGTGCCAGCAGCCAAGATCTCAGGCAGGGGGCCTACAATGAGCAGTTCTTC
TRBJ2-1 - TRBD2 TRBV5-1 CASSSTSGIFEQFF TGCGCCAGCAGCTCGACTAGCGGGATTTTTGAGCAGTTCTTC
TRBJ1-4 - TRBD1 TRBV12-5 CASGRTGDEKLFF TGTGCTAGTGGCCGGACAGGGGATGAAAAACTGTTTTTT
TRBJ1-5 once TRBD1 TRBV6-4 CDDQGVQPQHF TGTGACGACCAGGGGGTTCAGCCCCAGCATTTT
TRBJ2-2 - - TRBV5-1 CASSLQVEGELFF TGCGCCAGCAGCTTGCAGGTCGAGGGGGAGCTGTTTTTT
TRBJ2-7 - TRBD1 TRBV27 CASRRTGGAYEQYF TGTGCCAGCCGAAGAACAGGGGGAGCCTACGAGCAGTACTTC
TRBJ2-1 - TRBD2 TRBV27 CASSLGGGPYNEQFF TGTGCCAGCAGTTTAGGGGGAGGGCCTTACAATGAGCAGTTCTTC
TRBJ2-5 - TRBD1 TRBV10-1 CASSADRGWQETQYF TGCGCCAGCAGTGCCGACAGGGGGTGGCAAGAGACCCAGTACTTC
TRBJ2-5 - - TRBV6-4 CASSVTVGETQYF TGTGCCAGCAGTGTTACAGTGGGAGAGACCCAGTACTTC
TRBJ1-2 - TRBD1 TRBV30 CAWSKRTTGAHYGYTF TGTGCCTGGAGTAAACGTACGACAGGGGCTCACTATGGCTACACCTTC
TRBJ1-2 few TRBD1 TRBV11-3 CASSYLQGNGYTF TGTGCCAGCAGCTACCTACAGGGGAATGGCTACACCTTC
TRBJ2-3 - - TRBV5-1 CASSGQTPDTQYF TGCGCCAGCAGCGGACAGACCCCAGATACGCAGTATTTT
TRBJ2-1 - TRBD2 TRBV5-1 CATRTSGSSYNEQFF TGCGCCACCAGGACTAGCGGGAGCTCCTACAATGAGCAGTTCTTC
TRBJ2-1 - - TRBV15 CATSRERGPYNEQFF TGTGCCACCAGCAGAGAAAGGGGTCCCTACAATGAGCAGTTCTTC
TRBJ2-7 - - TRBV4-1 CASSQADTGTYEQYF TGCGCCAGCAGCCAAGCGGACACCGGAACCTACGAGCAGTACTTC
TRBJ1-1 - - TRBV5-1 CASSLDTSGTEAFF TGCGCCAGCAGCTTGGACACCTCAGGGACTGAAGCTTTCTTT
TRBJ2-2 - - TRBV3-1/TRBV3-2 CASSRLVTGPGELFF TGTGCCAGCAGCAGACTAGTCACAGGCCCCGGGGAGCTGTTTTTT
TRBJ2-1 once TRBD2 TRBV6-5 CASSYPGGEQFF TGTGCCAGCAGTTATCCGGGGGGAGAGCAGTTCTTC
TRBJ2-1 - TRBD2 TRBV3-1/TRBV3-2 CASSQDGTSGSVQFF TGTGCCAGCAGCCAAGATGGTACTAGCGGGAGTGTGCAGTTCTTC
TRBJ2-5 - - TRBV5-1 CASSLRGLETQYF TGCGCCAGCAGCTTGCGTGGCCTGGAGACCCAGTACTTC
TRBJ1-1 - - TRBV10-3 CAISEPTVDTEAFF TGTGCCATCAGTGAGCCGACAGTAGACACTGAAGCTTTCTTT
TRBJ2-3 - TRBD1 TRBV14 CASSQDRGLLADTQYF TGTGCCAGCAGCCAAGACAGGGGGCTTCTTGCAGATACGCAGTATTTT
TRBJ2-6 - - TRBV11-2 CASSLGHYSGANVLTF TGTGCCAGCAGCCTTGGACACTACTCTGGGGCCAACGTCCTGACTTTC
TRBJ1-2 - - TRBV30 CAWGRNYGYTF TGTGCCTGGGGACGGAACTATGGCTACACCTTC
TRBJ2-3 - - TRBV15 CATSRAQGMRADTQYF TGTGCCACCAGCAGAGCACAGGGCATGCGGGCAGATACGCAGTATTTT
TRBJ2-1 once - TRBV9 CASSVVADSYNEQFF TGTGCCAGCAGCGTAGTAGCGGACTCCTACAATGAGCAGTTCTTC
TRBJ2-3 - TRBD2 TRBV25-1 CASSESGSGGTQYF TGTGCCAGCAGTGAATCCGGTTCGGGGGGTACGCAGTATTTT
TRBJ1-4 - - TRBV25-1 CASSELKGQGKEKLFF TGTGCCAGCAGTGAATTAAAAGGGCAGGGGAAGGAAAAACTGTTTTTT